This T cell receptor beta chain stems from a study of T-cell memory formation after mild COVID-19. Study details: TCR clusters were largely donor specific. Study outcomes and limitations: CD4+ contracting clones lay mainly in CM and EM, CD8+ ones in EMRA. Whereas later expanders leaned CD4+, clones contracting day 15 to 85 showed a balanced CD4/CD8 makeup.

The CDR3 consists of 12 residues. CDR1 and CDR2 from the germline V gene are MDHEN and SYDVKM. Trimming took off 5 bases at V and 5 bases at J, with 9 bases between the two ends. TCRdb reprocessed the 5' RACE reads via MiXCR and lists one record per CDR3 protein. The sample holds 210,000 or so distinct CDR3 sequences, roughly a tenth seen once. This clonotype was detected ten times or more. Its antigen is currently unknown. The specimen was PBMCs or a T cell subset sorted from them (not recorded which). The source of this sequence is a man between 18 and 29 years old who had mild COVID-19 (a few samples of this study predate the infection). Cell type and time point are not known. This chain connects TRBV28 to TRBJ2-5; no clear D. CDR3 residues: CASSRSGETQYF. CDR3 DNA: TGTGCCAGCAGTCGATCTGGGGAGACCCAGTACTTC.